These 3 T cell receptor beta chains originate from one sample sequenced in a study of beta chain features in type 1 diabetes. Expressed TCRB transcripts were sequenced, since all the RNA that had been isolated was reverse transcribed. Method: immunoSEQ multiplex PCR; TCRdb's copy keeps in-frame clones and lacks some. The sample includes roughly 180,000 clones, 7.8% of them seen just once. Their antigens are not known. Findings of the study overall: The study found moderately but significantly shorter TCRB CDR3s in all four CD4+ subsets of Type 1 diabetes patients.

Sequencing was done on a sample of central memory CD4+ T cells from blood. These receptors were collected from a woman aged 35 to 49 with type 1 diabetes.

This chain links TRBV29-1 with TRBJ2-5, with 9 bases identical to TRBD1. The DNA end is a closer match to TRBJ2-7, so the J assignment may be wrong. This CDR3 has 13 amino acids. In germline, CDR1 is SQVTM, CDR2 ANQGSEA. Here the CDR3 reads CSVSGQGPDEQYF. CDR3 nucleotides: TGCAGCGTCTCGGGACAGGGACCCGACGAGCAGTACTTC.

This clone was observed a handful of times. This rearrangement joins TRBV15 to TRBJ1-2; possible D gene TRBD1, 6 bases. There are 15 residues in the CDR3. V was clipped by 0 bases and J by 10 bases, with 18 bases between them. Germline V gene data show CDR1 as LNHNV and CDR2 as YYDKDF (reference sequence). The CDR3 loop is CATSRDQGSPPLYTF. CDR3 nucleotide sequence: TGTGCCACCAGCAGAGACCAGGGGTCCCCCCCGCTCTACACCTTC.

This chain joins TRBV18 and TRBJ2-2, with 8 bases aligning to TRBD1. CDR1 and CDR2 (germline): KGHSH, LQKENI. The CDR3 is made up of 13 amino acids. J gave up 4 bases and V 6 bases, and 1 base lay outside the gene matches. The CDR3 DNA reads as TGTGCCAGCTCGACAGGGGCCACCGGGGAGCTGTTTTTT. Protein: CASSTGATGELFF.